This entry lists 2 T cell receptor beta chains sequenced from one sample in a study of cytomegalovirus exposure and HLA in healthy donors. Both 60 Vbeta primers and 13 Jbeta primers went into the PCR. The assay was immunoSEQ multiplex PCR, and TCRdb's table has in-frame clones only and misses some. The sample holds fewer than 130,000 clones, approximately 80% seen once. The sample consisted of PBMCs. These receptors came from a female donor in good health and CMV-seropositive.

This clone was seen once. This rearrangement joins TRBV2 to TRBJ1-4; no clear D. Germline loops: CDR1 SNHLY, CDR2 FYNNEI. The CDR3 sequence is 13 residues long. V was shortened by 7 bases and J by 8 bases, with 14 bases between the two germline ends. The CDR3 loop reads CASIGPGEEKLFF. CDR3 nucleotide sequence: TGTGCCAGCATTGGTCCAGGCGAGGAAAAACTGTTTTTT.

CDR3 nucleotides: TGTGCCAGCATGCCGGGACAGCCAAACACCGGGGAGCTGTTTTTT. It yields the protein CASMPGQPNTGELFF. The rearrangement links TRBV2 to TRBJ2-2; TRBD1 matches at 7 bases. V was clipped by 7 bases and J by 2 bases; unmatched bases: 7. This CDR3 is 15 amino acids long. The germline gives CDR1 SNHLY, CDR2 FYNNEI. The complete variable domain, with remaining parts taken from reference TRBV2 and TRBJ2-2, reads EPEVTQTPSHQVTQMGQEVILRCVPISNHLYFYWYRQILGQKVEFLVSFYNNEISEKSEIFDDQFSVERPDGSNFTLKIRSTKLEDSAMYFCASMPGQPNTGELFFGEGSRLTVL.